The 15 T cell receptor beta chains given below trace back to one sample, sequenced in a study of T-cell memory formation after mild COVID-19. One entry per CDR3 protein results from TCRdb running MiXCR on the 5' RACE reads. Here the sample spans roughly 80,000 distinct CDR3 sequences, around a quarter being singletons. The specimen sequenced was PBMCs or a T cell subset sorted from them (not recorded which). These receptors were obtained from a man in his late teens or twenties who had mild COVID-19 (a few samples of this study predate the infection). Cell type and time point are not known.

This clonotype was observed at least ten times. The rearrangement links TRBV2 to TRBJ1-2; the D gene is possibly TRBD1 (5 bases). The ends were cut back, 4 bases at V and 4 bases at J, with 10 bases in the middle. Germline V gene sequence: CDR1 SNHLY, CDR2 FYNNEI. The CDR3 contains 13 residues. This CDR3 reads CASSAGGGYGYTF. In DNA form, the CDR3 reads TGTGCCAGCAGTGCGGGGGGTGGCTATGGCTACACCTTC.

A few counts support this clonotype. The V and J genes are TRBV12-3 or TRBV12-4 and TRBJ1-2; weak D call: TRBD1 (6 bases). Trimming cost V 3 bases and J 4 bases, with 9 bases left between them. This CDR3 region has 13 residues. CDR3 coding DNA: TGTGCCAGCAGTTTCCCGGACAGCTATGGCTACACCTTC. It encodes CASSFPDSYGYTF.

This clonotype was detected many times. The chain uses TRBV5-4 and TRBJ2-7, with D perhaps TRBD1 (5 bases). The germline CDR1 and CDR2 sequences are SGHNT and YYREEE (reference sequence). V was cut by 3 bases and J by 5 bases, with 9 bases left in between. The CDR3 contains 12 residues. The CDR3 spells CASSSEGDEQYF. The CDR3 DNA reads as TGTGCCAGCAGCTCGGAAGGGGACGAGCAGTACTTC.

This chain connects TRBV2 to TRBJ2-5; 8 positions agree with TRBD2. Losses at the gene ends were 7 bases for V and 2 bases for J; bases not matched to a gene: 15. Germline CDR1 reads SNHLY; CDR2 reads FYNNEI. CDR3 length equals 17 residues. The CDR3 protein is CASTSFSGDLYQETQYF. The CDR3 coding sequence is TGTGCCAGCACCTCTTTTAGCGGGGACCTTTATCAAGAGACCCAGTACTTC.

This clonotype was seen only once. The rearrangement links TRBV6-2 or TRBV6-3 to TRBJ2-7, with D perhaps matching TRBD2 (5 bases). The CDR3 has 14 amino acids. V lost 11 bases to trimming and J lost 0 bases, with 17 bases between them. Germline-derived CDR1 and CDR2 are MNHEY and SVGEGT. Written as DNA, the CDR3 is TGTGCCGTTCGAAGGGCCCGGGACTCCTACGAGCAGTACGTC. This translates into CAVRRARDSYEQYV.

The CDR3 is CASSLLADQETQYF. In DNA, the CDR3 is TGTGCCAGCAGTTTACTAGCGGACCAAGAGACCCAGTACTTC. The chain joins TRBV27 to TRBJ2-5, with 7 positions matching TRBD2. Germline V lookup: CDR1 MNHEY, CDR2 SMNVEV (reference sequence). CDR3 length equals 14 residues. Trimming took 2 bases from V and 0 from J; bases not matched to a gene: 0.

A few counts support this clonotype. This chain uses TRBV29-1 with TRBJ2-7; the D is unclear. CDR1 and CDR2 from the germline V gene are SQVTM and ANQGSEA. The V end was cut by 7 bases, the J end by 3 bases, with 10 bases between. This CDR3 has 11 residues. CDR3 bases: TGCAGCGCCCAAAGTAGCTACGAGCAGTACTTC. Its translation is CSAQSSYEQYF.

Comments on this clonotype: One base away lies a much larger clone, so this may be a sequencing read error. The rearrangement links TRBV7-9 to TRBJ2-6; D is possibly TRBD1 (5 bases). Germline V gene data show CDR1 as SEHNR and CDR2 as FQNEAQ (reference sequence). V was shortened by 3 bases and J by 2 bases, with 5 bases between the two germline ends. CDR3 size: 14 residues. CDR3 nucleotides: TGTGCCAGCAGCTTGGGGCCTGGGGCCAACGTCCTGACTTTC. It encodes CASSLGPGANVLTF. The complete variable domain, with remaining parts taken from reference TRBV7-9 and TRBJ2-6, reads DTGVSQNPRHKITKRGQNVTFRCDPISEHNRLYWYRQTLGQGPEFLTYFQNEAQLEKSRLLSDRFSAERPKGSFSTLEIQRTEQGDSAMYLCASSLGPGANVLTFGAGSRLTVL.

V gene TRBV6-6 combines with J gene TRBJ2-5; maybe TRBD2 (6 bases). Germline V gene lookup returns CDR1 MNHNY and CDR2 SVGAGI (reference sequence). The CDR3 covers 14 residues. V was cut by 9 bases and J by 3 bases, with 17 bases left in between. This chain's CDR3 is CASLTGEGKETQYF. CDR3 DNA: TGTGCCAGTCTGACGGGGGAAGGCAAAGAGACCCAGTACTTC.

This clonotype was seen ten or more times. This chain uses TRBV15 with TRBJ2-2; the match to TRBD1 covers 7 bases. From germline, CDR1 is LNHNV and CDR2 YYDKDF (reference sequence). V gave up 8 bases and J gave up 7 bases; unmatched junction bases: 7. There are 13 residues in the CDR3. The DNA of the CDR3 is TGTGCCACCTCGGACAGGTCGGGCGGGGAGCTGTTTTTT. As protein: CATSDRSGGELFF.

V usage is TRBV7-2 and J usage is TRBJ2-1, with 14 nucleotides matching TRBD2. The length of the CDR3 is 14 residues. V trimming: 5 bases; J trimming: 13 bases; junction bases outside the gene matches: 7. The V gene's germline CDR1 is SGHTA and CDR2 FQGNSA. Written as DNA, the CDR3 is TGTGCCAGCAGCCTTGGACTAGCGGGGGGTGGCCAGTTCTTC. Translated, it gives CASSLGLAGGGQFF.

This clonotype was found a few times. The gene calls are TRBV6-2 or TRBV6-3 and TRBJ1-2, with 9 bases lining up with TRBD1. The V gene's germline CDR1 is MNHEY and CDR2 SVGEGT. This CDR3 is 15 amino acids long. Trimming at V came to 0 bases and at J to 8 bases, leaving 7 bases not matched to a gene. The CDR3 nucleotides read TGTGCCAGCAGTTACTCGACAGGGGGATTAAGCGGCTACACCTTC. Protein product: CASSYSTGGLSGYTF.

The chain uses TRBV4-1 and TRBJ1-1; D is perhaps TRBD1 (6 bases). V lost 1 base and J lost 6, with 12 bases in between. CDR3 size: 14 residues. Germline V gives CDR1 MGHRA, CDR2 YSYEKL. The CDR3 coding sequence is TGCGCCAGCAGCCAAGGAACAGGGATCGCTGAAGCTTTCTTT. Its protein product is CASSQGTGIAEAFF.

The rearrangement uses TRBV6-6 and TRBJ2-5; 12 bases map to TRBD2. Germline trimming cut 2 bases from V and 2 bases from J; bases unmatched to any gene: 6. From germline, CDR1 is MNHNY and CDR2 SVGAGI (reference sequence). The CDR3 extends over 17 amino acids. The CDR3 nucleotides read TGTGCCAGCAGTTACCCTACGACTAGCGGGGGTCAAGAGACCCAGTACTTC. It specifies CASSYPTTSGGQETQYF.

This clonotype was recorded a few times. This chain connects TRBV14 to TRBJ1-3; D ambiguous. V lost 1 base and J 0 bases, leaving 13 bases between the germline ends. The CDR3 length is 17 residues. Germline V gene data show CDR1 as SGHDN and CDR2 as FVKESK. CDR3 sequence (DNA): TGTGCCAGCAGCCAAGCCCACTCAGCCGTCTCTGGAAACACCATATATTTT. Its protein is CASSQAHSAVSGNTIYF. The variable domain in full, completed from reference TRBV14 and TRBJ1-3, reads EAGVTQFPSHSVIEKGQTVTLRCDPISGHDNLYWYRRVMGKEIKFLLHFVKESKQDESGMPNNRFLAERTGGTYSTLKVQPAELEDSGVYFCASSQAHSAVSGNTIYFGEGSWLTVV.